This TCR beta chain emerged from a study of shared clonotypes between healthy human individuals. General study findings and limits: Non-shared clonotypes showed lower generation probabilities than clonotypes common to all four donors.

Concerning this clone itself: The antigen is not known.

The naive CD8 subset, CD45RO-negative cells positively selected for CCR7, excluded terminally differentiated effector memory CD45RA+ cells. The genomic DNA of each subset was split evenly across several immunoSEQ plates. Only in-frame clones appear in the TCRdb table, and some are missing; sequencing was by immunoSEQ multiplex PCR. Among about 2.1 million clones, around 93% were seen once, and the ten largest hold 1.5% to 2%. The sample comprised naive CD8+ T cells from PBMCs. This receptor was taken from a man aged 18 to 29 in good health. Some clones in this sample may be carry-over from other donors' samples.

The CDR3 DNA reads TGTGCCACCGGATCCGTCCCCGAGCACGAGCAGTACTTC. This sequence encodes CATGSVPEHEQYF. The J gene is TRBJ2-7, the V gene TRBV15, with D unclear. Trimming took 8 bases from V and 5 from J, leaving 16 bases between them. CDR1 is LNHNV and CDR2 is YYDKDF in the germline V gene (reference sequence). This CDR3 is built from 13 residues.